The T cell receptor (beta chain) under discussion was sequenced for a study of beta chain features in type 1 diabetes. This clone has just a few counts. Germline trimming cut 0 bases from V and 8 bases from J; bases unmatched to any gene: 3. This CDR3 is 14 amino acids long. The germline gives CDR1 SQVTM, CDR2 ANQGSEA. Of the isolated RNA, all was reverse transcribed, and so the sequenced material was expressed TCRB transcripts. Measured with immunoSEQ multiplex PCR; TCRdb has only the in-frame clones, and not every one. The sample has hundreds of thousands of clones; roughly an eighth are singletons.

The clonotype originates from a woman aged 18-29 years in good health. The V and J genes are TRBV29-1 and TRBJ1-4; the match to TRBD1 covers 10 bases. The specimen was naive CD4+ T cells from blood. CDR3 sequence: CSVEETGGDEKLFF. CDR3 coding DNA: TGCAGCGTTGAAGAGACAGGGGGCGACGAAAAACTGTTTTTT.